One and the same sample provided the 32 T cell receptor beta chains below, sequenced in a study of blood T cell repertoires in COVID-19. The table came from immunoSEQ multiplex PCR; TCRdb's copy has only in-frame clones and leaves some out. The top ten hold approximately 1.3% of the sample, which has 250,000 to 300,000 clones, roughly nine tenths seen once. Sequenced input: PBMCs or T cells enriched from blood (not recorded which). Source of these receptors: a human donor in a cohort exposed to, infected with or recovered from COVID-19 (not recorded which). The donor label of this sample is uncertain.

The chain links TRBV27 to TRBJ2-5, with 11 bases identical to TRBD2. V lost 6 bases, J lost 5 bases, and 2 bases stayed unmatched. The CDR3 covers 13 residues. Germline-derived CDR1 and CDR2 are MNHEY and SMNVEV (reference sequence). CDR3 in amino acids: CASSASGGETQYF. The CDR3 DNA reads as TGTGCCAGCAGCGCTAGCGGGGGGGAGACCCAGTACTTC.

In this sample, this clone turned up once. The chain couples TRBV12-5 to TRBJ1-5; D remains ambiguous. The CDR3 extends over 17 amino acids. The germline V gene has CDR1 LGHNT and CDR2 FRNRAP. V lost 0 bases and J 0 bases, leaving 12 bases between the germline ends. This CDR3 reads CASGLVRPGYSNQPQHF. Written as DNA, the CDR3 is TGTGCTAGTGGTTTGGTACGGCCGGGGTATAGCAATCAGCCCCAGCATTTT.

The CDR3 is CASGPWTSGEDFDTQYF. CDR3 DNA sequence: TGTGCTAGTGGTCCCTGGACTAGCGGGGAGGACTTCGATACGCAGTATTTT. The V call is TRBV12-5, the J call TRBJ2-3; 12 bases fit TRBD2. Per the germline V gene, CDR1 is LGHNT and CDR2 is FRNRAP. CDR3 length: 17 amino acids. The J segment lost 6 bases and the V segment lost 5 bases, leaving 12 bases of the junction unmatched.

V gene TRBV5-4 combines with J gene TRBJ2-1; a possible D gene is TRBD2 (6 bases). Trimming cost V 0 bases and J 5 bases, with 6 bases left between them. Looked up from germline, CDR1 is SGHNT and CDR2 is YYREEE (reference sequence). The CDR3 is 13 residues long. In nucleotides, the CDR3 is TGTGCCAGCAGCTTGGGGGGGGACAATGAGCAGTTCTTC. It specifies CASSLGGDNEQFF.

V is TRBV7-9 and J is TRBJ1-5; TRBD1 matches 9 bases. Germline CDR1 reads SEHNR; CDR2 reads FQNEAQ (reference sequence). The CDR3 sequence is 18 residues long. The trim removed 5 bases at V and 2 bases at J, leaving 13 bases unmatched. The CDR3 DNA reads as TGTGCCAGCAGCGCCCATCCACAGGGGGCGCCGGGCAATCAGCCCCAGCATTTT. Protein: CASSAHPQGAPGNQPQHF.

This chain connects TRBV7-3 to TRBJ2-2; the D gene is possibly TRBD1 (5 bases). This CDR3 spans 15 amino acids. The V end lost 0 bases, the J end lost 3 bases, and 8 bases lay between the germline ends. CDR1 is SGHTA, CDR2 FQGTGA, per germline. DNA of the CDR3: TGTGCCAGCAGCTTAACGACAGCGTACACCGGGGAGCTGTTTTTT. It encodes CASSLTTAYTGELFF.

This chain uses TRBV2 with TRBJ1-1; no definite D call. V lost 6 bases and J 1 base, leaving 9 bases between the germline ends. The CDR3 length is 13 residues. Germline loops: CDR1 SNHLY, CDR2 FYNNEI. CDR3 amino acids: CASSQVPNTEAFF. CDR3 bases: TGTGCCAGCAGCCAGGTGCCGAACACTGAAGCTTTCTTT.

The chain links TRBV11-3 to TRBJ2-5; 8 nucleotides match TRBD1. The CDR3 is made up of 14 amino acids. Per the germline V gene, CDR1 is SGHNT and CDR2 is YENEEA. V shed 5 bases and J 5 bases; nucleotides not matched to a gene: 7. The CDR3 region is CASSPRTGMETQYF. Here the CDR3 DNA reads TGTGCCAGCAGCCCTAGGACAGGGATGGAGACCCAGTACTTC.

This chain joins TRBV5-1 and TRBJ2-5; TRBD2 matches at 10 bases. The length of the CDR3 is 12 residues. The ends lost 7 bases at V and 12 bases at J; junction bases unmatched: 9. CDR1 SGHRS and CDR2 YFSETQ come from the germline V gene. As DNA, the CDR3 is TGCGCCAGCCGGGAGACTAGCGGGCCGGAGTACTTC. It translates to CASRETSGPEYF.

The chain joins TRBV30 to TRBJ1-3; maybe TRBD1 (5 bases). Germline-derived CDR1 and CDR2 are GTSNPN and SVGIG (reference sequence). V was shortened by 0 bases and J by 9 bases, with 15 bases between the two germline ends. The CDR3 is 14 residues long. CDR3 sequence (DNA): TGTGCCTGGAGTGTAGGGGCTATGGAAGGCACCATATATTTT. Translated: CAWSVGAMEGTIYF.

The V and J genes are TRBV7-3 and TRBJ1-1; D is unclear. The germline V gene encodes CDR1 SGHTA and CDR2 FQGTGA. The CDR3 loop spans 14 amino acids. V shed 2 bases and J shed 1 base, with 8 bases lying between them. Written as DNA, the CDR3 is TGTGCCAGCAGCTTAGGAGCCCAGAACACTGAAGCTTTCTTT. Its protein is CASSLGAQNTEAFF.

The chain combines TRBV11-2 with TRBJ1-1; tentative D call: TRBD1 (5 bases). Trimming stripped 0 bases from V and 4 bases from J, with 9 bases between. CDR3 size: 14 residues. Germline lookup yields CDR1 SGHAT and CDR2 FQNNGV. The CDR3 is CASSLDRGGTEAFF. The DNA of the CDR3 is TGTGCCAGCAGCTTAGATAGGGGAGGCACTGAAGCTTTCTTT.

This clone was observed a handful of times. DNA for the CDR3: TGTGCCAGCAGGCGCGGTGGTGAGCAGTTCTTC. Translated: CASRRGGEQFF. V and J are TRBV6-5 and TRBJ2-1; D call uncertain. Germline loops: CDR1 MNHEY, CDR2 SVGAGI. Trimming left V 6 bases short and J 9 bases short, with 9 bases between. This CDR3 spans 11 amino acids.

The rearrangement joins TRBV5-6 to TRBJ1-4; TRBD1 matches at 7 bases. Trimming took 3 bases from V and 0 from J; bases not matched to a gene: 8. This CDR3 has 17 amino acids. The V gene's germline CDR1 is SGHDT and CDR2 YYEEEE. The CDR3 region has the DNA TGTGCCAGCAGCTCTCTATCAGGGGGATCAACTAATGAAAAACTGTTTTTT. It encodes CASSSLSGGSTNEKLFF.

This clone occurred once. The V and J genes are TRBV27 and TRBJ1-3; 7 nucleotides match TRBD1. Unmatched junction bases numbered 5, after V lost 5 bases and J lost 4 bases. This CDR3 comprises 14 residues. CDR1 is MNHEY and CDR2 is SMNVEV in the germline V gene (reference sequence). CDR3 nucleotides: TGTGCCAGCAGTGCCTCGGGACAGGGAAACACCATATATTTT. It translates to CASSASGQGNTIYF.

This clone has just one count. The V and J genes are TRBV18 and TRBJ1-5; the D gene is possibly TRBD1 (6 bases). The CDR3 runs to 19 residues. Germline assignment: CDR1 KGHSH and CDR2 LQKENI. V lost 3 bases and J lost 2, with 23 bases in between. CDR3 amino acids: CASSPEQGINPARNQPQHF. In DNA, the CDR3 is TGTGCCAGCTCACCGGAACAGGGTATCAATCCGGCGCGCAATCAGCCCCAGCATTTT.

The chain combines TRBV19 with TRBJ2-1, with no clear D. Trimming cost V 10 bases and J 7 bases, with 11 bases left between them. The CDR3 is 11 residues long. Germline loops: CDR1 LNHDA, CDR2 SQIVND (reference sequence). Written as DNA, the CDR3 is TGTGCCACTGGGCCTTGGAATGAGCAGTTCTTC. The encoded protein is CATGPWNEQFF.

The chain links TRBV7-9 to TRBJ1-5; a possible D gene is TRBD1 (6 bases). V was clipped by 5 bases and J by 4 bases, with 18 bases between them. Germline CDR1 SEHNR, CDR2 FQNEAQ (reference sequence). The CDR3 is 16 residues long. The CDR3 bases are TGTGCCAGCAGCAGATGGACAGCGGGGGGGAATCAGCCCCAGCATTTT. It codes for CASSRWTAGGNQPQHF.

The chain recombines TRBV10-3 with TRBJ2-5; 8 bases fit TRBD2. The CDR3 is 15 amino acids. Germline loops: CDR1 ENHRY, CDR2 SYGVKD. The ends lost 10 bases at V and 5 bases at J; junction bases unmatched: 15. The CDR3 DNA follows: TGTGCCAGCGAACTTAAGCGGGGGCCACGGGAGACCCAGTACTTC. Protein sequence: CASELKRGPRETQYF.

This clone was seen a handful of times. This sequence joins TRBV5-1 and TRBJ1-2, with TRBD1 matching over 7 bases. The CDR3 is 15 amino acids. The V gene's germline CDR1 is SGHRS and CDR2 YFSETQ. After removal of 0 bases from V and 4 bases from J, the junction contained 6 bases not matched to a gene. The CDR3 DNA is TGCGCCAGCAGCTTGGACGACAGGGCAGGCTATGGCTACACCTTC. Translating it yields CASSLDDRAGYGYTF.

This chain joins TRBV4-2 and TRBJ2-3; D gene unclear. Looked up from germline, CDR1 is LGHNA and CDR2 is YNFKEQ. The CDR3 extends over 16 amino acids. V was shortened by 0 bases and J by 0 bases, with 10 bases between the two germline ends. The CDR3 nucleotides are TGTGCCAGCAGCCAAGAACGGCTGGGCAGCACAGATACGCAGTATTTT. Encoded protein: CASSQERLGSTDTQYF.

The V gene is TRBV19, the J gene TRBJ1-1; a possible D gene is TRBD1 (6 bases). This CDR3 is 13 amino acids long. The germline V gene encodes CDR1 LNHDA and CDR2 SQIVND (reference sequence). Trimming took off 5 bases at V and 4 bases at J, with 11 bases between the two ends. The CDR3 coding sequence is TGTGCCAGTAGTGTGACAGGCATCACTGAAGCTTTCTTT. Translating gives CASSVTGITEAFF.

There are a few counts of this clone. For the CDR3, the DNA is TGTGCCAGCAGTCGACGACAGGCCGGCACTGAAGCTTTCTTT. Translated: CASSRRQAGTEAFF. This chain links TRBV27 with TRBJ1-1; TRBD1 might be the D (6 bases). CDR1 MNHEY and CDR2 SMNVEV come from the germline V gene (reference sequence). CDR3 length: 14 amino acids. Trimming shortened V by 5 bases and J by 4 bases, and 14 bases separated the two germline ends.

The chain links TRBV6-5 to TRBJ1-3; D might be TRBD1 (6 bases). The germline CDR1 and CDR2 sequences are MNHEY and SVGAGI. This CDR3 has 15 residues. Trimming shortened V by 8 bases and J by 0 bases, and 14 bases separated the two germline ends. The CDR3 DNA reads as TGTGCCAGCGGCGAGACAGGCCACTCTGGAAACACCATATATTTT. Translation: CASGETGHSGNTIYF.

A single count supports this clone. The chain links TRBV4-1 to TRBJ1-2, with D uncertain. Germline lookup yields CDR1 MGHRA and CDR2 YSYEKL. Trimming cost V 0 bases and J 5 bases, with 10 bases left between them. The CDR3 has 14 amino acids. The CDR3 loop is CASSQDPGQYGYTF. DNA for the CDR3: TGCGCCAGCAGCCAAGACCCGGGTCAGTATGGCTACACCTTC.

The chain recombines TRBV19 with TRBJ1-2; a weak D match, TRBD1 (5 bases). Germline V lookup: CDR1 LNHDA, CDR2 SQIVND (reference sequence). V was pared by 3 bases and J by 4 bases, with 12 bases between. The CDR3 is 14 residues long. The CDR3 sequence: CASSITGRVYGYTF. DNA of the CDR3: TGTGCCAGTAGTATTACCGGCAGGGTCTATGGCTACACCTTC.

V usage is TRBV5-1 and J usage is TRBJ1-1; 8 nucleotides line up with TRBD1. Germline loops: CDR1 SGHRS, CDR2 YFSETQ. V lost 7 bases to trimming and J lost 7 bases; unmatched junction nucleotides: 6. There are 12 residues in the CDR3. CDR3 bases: TGCGCCAGCGGGACAGGAGAAGGTGAAGCTTTCTTT. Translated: CASGTGEGEAFF.

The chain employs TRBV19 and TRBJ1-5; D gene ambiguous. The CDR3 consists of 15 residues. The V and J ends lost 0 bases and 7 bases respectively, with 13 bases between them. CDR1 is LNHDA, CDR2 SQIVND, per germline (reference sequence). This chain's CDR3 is CASSIERVLEQPQHF. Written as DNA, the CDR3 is TGTGCCAGTAGTATAGAGCGGGTTTTGGAACAGCCCCAGCATTTT.

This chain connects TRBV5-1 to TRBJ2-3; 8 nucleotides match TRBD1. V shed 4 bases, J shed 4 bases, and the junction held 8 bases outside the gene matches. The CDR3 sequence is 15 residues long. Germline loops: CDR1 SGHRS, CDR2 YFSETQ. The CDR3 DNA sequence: TGCGCCAGCAGCCCCCGGACAGGGTCATCAGATACGCAGTATTTT. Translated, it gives CASSPRTGSSDTQYF.

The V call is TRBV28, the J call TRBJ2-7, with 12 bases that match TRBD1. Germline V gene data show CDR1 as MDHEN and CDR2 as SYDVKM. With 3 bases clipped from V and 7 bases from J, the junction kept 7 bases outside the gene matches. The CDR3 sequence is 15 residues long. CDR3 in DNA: TGTGCCAGCAGTTTGGGGGACAGGGGGCGGAGAGAGCAGTACTTC. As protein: CASSLGDRGRREQYF.

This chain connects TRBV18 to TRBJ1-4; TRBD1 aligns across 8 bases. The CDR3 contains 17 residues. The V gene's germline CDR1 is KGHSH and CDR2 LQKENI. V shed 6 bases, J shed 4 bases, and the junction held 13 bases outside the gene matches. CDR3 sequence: CASSLGTGGSDNEKLFF. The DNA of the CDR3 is TGTGCCAGCTCTCTGGGCACAGGGGGTTCGGATAATGAAAAACTGTTTTTT.

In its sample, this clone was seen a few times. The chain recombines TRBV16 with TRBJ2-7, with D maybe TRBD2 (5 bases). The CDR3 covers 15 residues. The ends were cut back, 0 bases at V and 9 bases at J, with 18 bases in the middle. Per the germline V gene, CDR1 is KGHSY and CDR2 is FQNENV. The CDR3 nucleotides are TGTGCCAGCAGCCAATCGTCTAGCTCCCGGGCGGGGCAGTACTTC. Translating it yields CASSQSSSSRAGQYF.